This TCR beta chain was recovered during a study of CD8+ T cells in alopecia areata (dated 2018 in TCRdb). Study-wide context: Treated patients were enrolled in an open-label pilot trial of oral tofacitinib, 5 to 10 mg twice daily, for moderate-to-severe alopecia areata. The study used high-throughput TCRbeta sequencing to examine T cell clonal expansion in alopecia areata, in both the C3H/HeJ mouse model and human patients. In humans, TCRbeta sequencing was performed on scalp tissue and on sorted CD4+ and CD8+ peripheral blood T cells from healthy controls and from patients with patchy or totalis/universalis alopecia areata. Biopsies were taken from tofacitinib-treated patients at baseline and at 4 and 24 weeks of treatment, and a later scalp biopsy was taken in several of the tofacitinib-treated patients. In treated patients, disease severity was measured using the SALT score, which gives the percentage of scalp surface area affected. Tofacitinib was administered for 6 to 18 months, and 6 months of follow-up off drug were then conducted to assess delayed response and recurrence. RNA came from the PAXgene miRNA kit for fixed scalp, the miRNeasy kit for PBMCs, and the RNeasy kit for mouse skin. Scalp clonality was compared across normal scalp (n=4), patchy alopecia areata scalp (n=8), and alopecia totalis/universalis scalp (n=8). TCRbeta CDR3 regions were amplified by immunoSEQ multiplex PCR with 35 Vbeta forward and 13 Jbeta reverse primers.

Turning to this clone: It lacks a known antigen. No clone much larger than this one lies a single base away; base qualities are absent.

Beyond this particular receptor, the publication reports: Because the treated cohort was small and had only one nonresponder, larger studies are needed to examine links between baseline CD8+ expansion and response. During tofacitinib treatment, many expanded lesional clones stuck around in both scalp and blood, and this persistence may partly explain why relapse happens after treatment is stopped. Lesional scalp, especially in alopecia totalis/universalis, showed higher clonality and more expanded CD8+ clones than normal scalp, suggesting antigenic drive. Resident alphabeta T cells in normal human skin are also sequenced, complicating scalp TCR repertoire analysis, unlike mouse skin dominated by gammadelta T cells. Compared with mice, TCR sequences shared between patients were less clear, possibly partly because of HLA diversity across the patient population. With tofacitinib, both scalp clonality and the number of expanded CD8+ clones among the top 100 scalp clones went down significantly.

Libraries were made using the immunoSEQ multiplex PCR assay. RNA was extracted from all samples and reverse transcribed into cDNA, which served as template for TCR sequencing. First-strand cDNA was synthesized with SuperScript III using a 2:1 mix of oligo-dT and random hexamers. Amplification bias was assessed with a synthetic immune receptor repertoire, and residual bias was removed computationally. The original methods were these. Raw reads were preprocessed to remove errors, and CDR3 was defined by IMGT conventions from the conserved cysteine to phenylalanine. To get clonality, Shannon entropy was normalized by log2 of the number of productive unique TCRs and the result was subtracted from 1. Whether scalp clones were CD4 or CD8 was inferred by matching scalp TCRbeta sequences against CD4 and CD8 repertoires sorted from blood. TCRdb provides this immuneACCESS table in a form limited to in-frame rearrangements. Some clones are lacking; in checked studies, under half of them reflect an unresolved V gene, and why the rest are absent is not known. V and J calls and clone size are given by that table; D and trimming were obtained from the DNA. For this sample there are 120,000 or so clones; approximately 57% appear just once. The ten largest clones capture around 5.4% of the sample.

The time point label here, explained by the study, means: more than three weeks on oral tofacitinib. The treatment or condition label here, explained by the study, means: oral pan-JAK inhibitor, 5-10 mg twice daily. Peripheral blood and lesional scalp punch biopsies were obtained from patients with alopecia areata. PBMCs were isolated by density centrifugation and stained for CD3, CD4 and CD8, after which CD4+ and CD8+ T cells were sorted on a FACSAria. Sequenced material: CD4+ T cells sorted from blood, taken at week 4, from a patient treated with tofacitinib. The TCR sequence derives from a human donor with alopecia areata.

The nucleotides read TGTGCCAGCAGTCTCCCAGGGAGCGCTTTCTTT. It translates as CASSLPGSAFF. The V and J segments used are TRBV28 and TRBJ1-1; perhaps TRBD1 is the D gene, with 5 bases matching. The germline V gene encodes CDR1 MDHEN and CDR2 SYDVKM. V is pared back by 5 bases and J by 11 bases, with 12 bases lying between the germline termini. The CDR3 runs 11 amino acids, cysteine and phenylalanine included. Only the CDR3 DNA is retained, 33 bases long and in frame from the first base.